The rows below give T cell receptor beta chains drawn from one sample of a study of vaccination effects on CD4 cells after COVID-19. Produced via immunoSEQ multiplex PCR; TCRdb's table is partial and in-frame only. The sample has around 33,000 clones, more than 55% seen once. Their specific antigens are unknown. Sequenced here: CD4+ T cells from PBMCs cultured with SARS-CoV-2 spike peptides, sampled after COVID-19 vaccination. These receptors were taken from a human donor who received a COVID-19 vaccine. Both conserved end residues are trimmed from each CDR3. The order of the fields is J gene, V gene, CDR3 protein.

TRBJ2-7 TRBV6-5 ASSLRDLGGLQQY
TRBJ1-6 TRBV10-3 AITGQYNSPLH
TRBJ2-1 TRBV25-1 ASSKIMGQDEQF
TRBJ2-1 TRBV25-1 ASSDGGRDEQF
TRBJ1-3 TRBV6-5 ASTWGGPGNTIY
TRBJ1-5 TRBV10-3 ARRQGRDQPQH
TRBJ1-3 TRBV6-1 ASSEAGSGNTIY
TRBJ2-7 TRBV21-1 ASGRLASFYEQY
TRBJ1-6 TRBV7-9 ASSLAYQINSPLH
TRBJ2-5 TRBV5-8 ASSLRIN
TRBJ2-7 TRBV5-6 ASSPDYRVKGEQY
TRBJ1-5 TRBV4-1 ASSQDRAGSGTQH
TRBJ1-1 TRBV9 ASSAVQGNTEAF
TRBJ1-2 TRBV3-1/TRBV3-2 ASSQSRGISNYGYT
TRBJ1-5 TRBV2 ASSFQGAQPQH
TRBJ2-5 TRBV5-1 ASSLAWAGEETQY
TRBJ2-4 TRBV19 ASSIGTGGGENIQY
TRBJ2-3 TRBV7-2 ASSLAGTGLTSTDTQY
TRBJ2-3 TRBV5-1 ASSLGVYGTDTQY
TRBJ1-1 TRBV6-1 ASSEIWGRPEESV
TRBJ2-1 TRBV2 ASWTGRKSNEQF
TRBJ2-5 TRBV2 ASQGEGLETQY
TRBJ2-1 TRBV9 ASSVAVGDSYNEQF
TRBJ1-4 TRBV4-2 ASSQDGTGDNEKLF
TRBJ2-2 TRBV2 ASSEGFNTGELF
TRBJ1-2 TRBV5-1 ASSLARRGDGYT
TRBJ2-7 TRBV28 ASSSPTSPSYEQY
TRBJ2-6 TRBV5-1 ASSLEPPDSGANVLT
TRBJ1-1 TRBV7-2 ASSLERVVRAF
TRBJ2-6 TRBV6-5 ASTVRGPGANVLT
TRBJ1-4 TRBV30 AWSGQGGEKLF
TRBJ1-6 TRBV5-1 ASSRDFGNSPLH
TRBJ2-5 TRBV2 ASSEALLRTDEETQY
TRBJ1-4 TRBV7-2 ASSSWAGGQEKLF
TRBJ2-3 TRBV6-6 ASSYSGQGTDTQY
TRBJ2-3 TRBV29-1 SVEDIKTGGTDTQY
TRBJ1-6 TRBV3-1/TRBV3-2 ASSQAAGQSPLH
TRBJ1-3 TRBV5-4 ASSLGSLGNTIY
TRBJ1-2 TRBV18 ASSPGVLGYT
TRBJ2-7 TRBV4-1 ASSQRGEGASYEQY
TRBJ2-1 TRBV5-1 ASSATGIPRLSYNEQF
TRBJ2-5 TRBV19 ASSGGSGRETQY
TRBJ1-2 TRBV11-2 ASSLRGAFGYT
TRBJ1-1 TRBV5-1 ASSFQGRGTEAF
TRBJ2-1 TRBV5-1 ASSLVLQGHEQF
TRBJ2-1 TRBV3-1/TRBV3-2 ASSHPPSLGTGRSYNEQF
TRBJ2-5 TRBV9 ASSVGGGETQY
TRBJ2-1 TRBV4-1 ASSQPLAGKYNEQF
TRBJ2-3 TRBV5-5 ASSLARAGDTQY
TRBJ2-3 TRBV5-4 ASSKHTDTQY
TRBJ2-4 TRBV5-4 ASSLAGATKNIQY
TRBJ2-5 TRBV7-8 ASSFRTGLQETQY
TRBJ1-1 TRBV18 ASSPGEDTEAF
TRBJ2-7 TRBV25-1 ASSESGGNEQY
TRBJ2-4 TRBV9 ASSVVGGENIQY
TRBJ1-2 TRBV30 AWSWRQGVSMKGYT
TRBJ2-2 TRBV7-9 ASSLASGGVGTGELF
TRBJ2-7 TRBV27 ASSPSGFASYEQY